This passage covers 27 T cell receptor beta chains from one sample sequenced in a study of blood T cell repertoires in COVID-19. The method was immunoSEQ multiplex PCR; TCRdb's version includes in-frame clones alone and lacks a portion of them. Among 250,000 or so clones listed, around 80% were seen once. Source material: peripheral blood. The receptors originated from a woman aged 80 or older with acute or convalescent COVID-19.

CDR3 region: CASSQSASVGGGGYTF. CDR3 coding DNA: TGTGCCAGCAGCCAATCAGCCAGCGTGGGGGGAGGCGGCTACACCTTC. This chain connects TRBV3-1 (or the pseudogene TRBV3-2) to TRBJ1-2; TRBD1 might be the D (5 bases). Looked up from germline, CDR1 is LGHDT and CDR2 is YNNKEL (reference sequence). This CDR3 is 16 amino acids long. Trimming stripped 2 bases from V and 8 bases from J, with 21 bases between.

The chain recombines TRBV30 with TRBJ2-1; 7 bases are a match to TRBD1. CDR1 and CDR2 from the germline V gene are GTSNPN and SVGIG (reference sequence). The CDR3 is 14 residues long. V lost 3 bases to trimming and J lost 7 bases; unmatched junction nucleotides: 9. The CDR3 bases are TGTGCCTGGAGGGGGAGAAACAGGGGAAATGAGCAGTTCTTC. Translated: CAWRGRNRGNEQFF.

The V and J genes are TRBV6-6 and TRBJ2-7; 8 bases align to TRBD1. V was pared by 3 bases and J by 6 bases, with 7 bases of the junction left unmatched. Germline loops: CDR1 MNHNY, CDR2 SVGAGI (reference sequence). This CDR3 is built from 14 residues. CDR3 in DNA: TGTGCCAGCAGTTATCCCCATCAGGGGGCCGAGCAGTACTTC. This encodes CASSYPHQGAEQYF.

The gene calls are TRBV5-6 and TRBJ2-1; 13 nucleotides line up with TRBD2. Germline trimming cut 3 bases from V and 4 bases from J; bases unmatched to any gene: 4. The CDR3 is made up of 16 amino acids. Germline V gene data show CDR1 as SGHDT and CDR2 as YYEEEE. The CDR3 loop reads CASSSGTSGDYNEQFF. Here the CDR3 DNA reads TGTGCCAGCAGCTCCGGGACTAGCGGGGATTACAATGAGCAGTTCTTC.

The chain uses TRBV3-1 (or the pseudogene TRBV3-2) and TRBJ2-3; 9 nucleotides match TRBD1. This CDR3 spans 16 amino acids. V lost 0 bases and J lost 6; bases outside the gene matches: 7. CDR1 is LGHDT and CDR2 is YNNKEL in the germline V gene (reference sequence). Written as DNA, the CDR3 is TGTGCCAGCAGCCAAGACGGGACAGGGTCCTACGATACGCAGTATTTT. Translated: CASSQDGTGSYDTQYF.

This chain connects TRBV29-1 to TRBJ2-5; D gene ambiguous. The CDR3 has 13 residues. The germline V gene encodes CDR1 SQVTM and CDR2 ANQGSEA. Trimming shortened V by 3 bases and J by 2 bases, and 10 bases separated the two germline ends. The DNA of the CDR3 is TGCAGCGTTGAGATCCGGGTGCAAGAGACCCAGTACTTC. Its protein is CSVEIRVQETQYF.

The chain combines TRBV11-2 with TRBJ1-5; possibly TRBD1 for D (5 bases). CDR3 length equals 13 residues. Germline loops: CDR1 SGHAT, CDR2 FQNNGV. Trimming removed 5 bases at V and 9 bases at J, with 14 bases between. CDR3 residues: CASSPERGRPQHF. The DNA of the CDR3 is TGTGCCAGCAGCCCTGAAAGGGGAAGGCCCCAGCATTTT.

The V call is TRBV6-2 or TRBV6-3, the J call TRBJ1-2, with 10 bases lining up with TRBD1. The germline CDR1 and CDR2 sequences are MNHEY and SVGEGT. Trimming removed 5 bases from V and 4 bases from J; junction bases left unmatched: 10. This CDR3 contains 16 residues. This CDR3 is CASSTRDRGLPYGYTF. The CDR3 DNA is TGTGCCAGCAGTACCCGGGACAGGGGCCTCCCCTATGGCTACACCTTC.

The chain employs TRBV3-1 (or the pseudogene TRBV3-2) and TRBJ1-2, with TRBD1 as a possible D gene (6 bases). The germline V gene encodes CDR1 LGHDT and CDR2 YNNKEL (reference sequence). This CDR3 is 17 amino acids long. V was clipped by 4 bases and J by 1 base, with 19 bases between them. The CDR3 is CASSLRDIGRSNYGYTF. In DNA, the CDR3 is TGTGCCAGCAGCCTCCGGGACATCGGGAGGAGTAACTATGGCTACACCTTC.

The rearrangement uses TRBV18 and TRBJ2-5, with D hard to call. The CDR3 is 16 residues long. Trimming pared 3 bases from V and 4 bases from J, leaving 18 bases between. Germline-derived CDR1 and CDR2 are KGHSH and LQKENI. Here the CDR3 reads CASSPLTAKTPETQYF. In DNA form, the CDR3 reads TGTGCCAGCTCACCTCTCACAGCTAAAACCCCAGAGACCCAGTACTTC.

The chain links TRBV5-1 to TRBJ1-2, with D tentatively TRBD1 (6 bases). The CDR3 totals 15 residues. Looked up from germline, CDR1 is SGHRS and CDR2 is YFSETQ. Trimming stripped 5 bases from V and 4 bases from J, with 18 bases between. CDR3 in DNA: TGCGCCAGCAGTTCTACCGGGGGCGGGGGCTATGGCTACACCTTC. Amino acids: CASSSTGGGGYGYTF.

V and J are TRBV11-3 and TRBJ2-3, with 8 positions matching TRBD2. The CDR3 is 17 amino acids. Trimming took 5 bases from V and 4 from J; bases not matched to a gene: 14. Per the germline V gene, CDR1 is SGHNT and CDR2 is YENEEA. The CDR3 nucleotides read TGTGCCAGCAGCGCGACGAAGGGACTAGTCACCCCAGATACGCAGTATTTT. Translated: CASSATKGLVTPDTQYF. Together with reference TRBV11-3 and TRBJ2-3, the CDR3 gives the full variable domain: EAGVVQSPRYKIIEKKQPVAFWCNPISGHNTLYWYLQNLGQGPELLIRYENEEAVDDSQLPKDRFSAERLKGVDSTLKIQPAELGDSAVYLCASSATKGLVTPDTQYFGPGTRLTVL.

V is TRBV18 and J is TRBJ2-2; 7 bases align to TRBD1. V lost 6 bases and J lost 5; bases outside the gene matches: 6. This CDR3 is 14 amino acids long. CDR1 is KGHSH and CDR2 is LQKENI in the germline V gene. CDR3 DNA sequence: TGTGCCAGCTCCGACAGGGAAGGTACCGGGGAGCTGTTTTTT. It encodes CASSDREGTGELFF.

Of note for this clone: The sample holds other DNA sequences that translate to the same CDR3. V is TRBV9 and J is TRBJ2-1; TRBD2 aligns across 7 bases. Looked up from germline, CDR1 is SGDLS and CDR2 is YYNGEE. The V segment lost 0 bases and the J segment 3 bases; nucleotides outside the gene matches: 3. This CDR3 has 15 residues. The CDR3 DNA is TGTGCCAGCAGCGTAGACGTAGCGGGCTACAATGAGCAGTTCTTC. Residues: CASSVDVAGYNEQFF. Full variable domain (missing parts from reference TRBV9 and TRBJ2-1): DSGVTQTPKHLITATGQRVTLRCSPRSGDLSVYWYQQSLDQGLQFLIQYYNGEERAKGNILERFSAQQFPDLHSELNLSSLELGDSALYFCASSVDVAGYNEQFFGPGTRLTVL.

J is TRBJ1-4 and V is TRBV25-1, with D unclear. This CDR3 comprises 12 residues. V was cut by 2 bases and J by 11 bases, with 9 bases left in between. Germline CDR1 MGHDK, CDR2 SYGVNS. Here the CDR3 reads CASSERTGKLFF. As DNA, the CDR3 is TGTGCCAGCAGTGAAAGGACGGGGAAACTGTTTTTT. Supplemented by reference TRBV25-1 and TRBJ1-4, the full variable domain reads EADIYQTPRYLVIGTGKKITLECSQTMGHDKMYWYQQDPGMELHLIHYSYGVNSTEKGDLSSESTVSRIRTEHFPLTLESARPSHTSQYLCASSERTGKLFFGSGTQLSVL.

This clone is a singleton in its sample. The chain uses TRBV7-2 and TRBJ1-5; D gene unclear. Looked up from germline, CDR1 is SGHTA and CDR2 is FQGNSA. The V gene lost 2 bases and the J gene lost 6 bases, with 11 bases spanning the gap. The CDR3 has 14 amino acids. DNA for the CDR3: TGTGCCAGCAGCTTAAGACGGGAGGGTCAGCCCCAGCATTTT. Protein: CASSLRREGQPQHF.

The chain links TRBV12-3 or TRBV12-4 to TRBJ2-5; D is possibly TRBD2 (6 bases). Trimming cost V 7 bases and J 5 bases, with 11 bases left between them. This CDR3 region has 12 residues. CDR3 residues: CASTRGGETQYF. The CDR3 nucleotides are TGTGCCAGCACCCGTGGAGGGGAGACCCAGTACTTC.

This rearrangement joins TRBV11-2 to TRBJ1-1; possible D gene TRBD1, 6 bases. The V and J ends lost 5 bases and 5 bases respectively, with 15 bases between them. Per germline, CDR1 SGHAT and CDR2 FQNNGV. The CDR3 contains 14 residues. The CDR3 loop reads CASSLQGWGTEAFF. In DNA form, the CDR3 reads TGTGCCAGCAGCCTACAGGGATGGGGGACTGAAGCTTTCTTT.

Of note for this clone: The same CDR3 also results from other DNA sequences found in this sample. This chain joins TRBV6-1 and TRBJ2-6, with D possibly matching TRBD1 (6 bases). V lost 3 bases, J lost 1 base, and 7 bases lay in between. The CDR3 spans 15 residues. Germline loops: CDR1 MNHNS, CDR2 SASEGT. The CDR3 region is CASSDRGSGANVLTF. The CDR3, as DNA: TGTGCCAGCAGTGACAGGGGATCTGGGGCCAACGTCCTGACTTTC.

This sequence joins TRBV5-1 and TRBJ2-3; the match to TRBD2 covers 8 bases. Germline assignment: CDR1 SGHRS and CDR2 YFSETQ. This CDR3 has 15 residues. J was trimmed by 4 bases and V by 2 bases; bases with no gene match: 6. The CDR3 nucleotides are TGCGCCAGCAGCTTCCTCGCGGGGGGCTCAGATACGCAGTATTTT. The encoded protein is CASSFLAGGSDTQYF.

The rearrangement joins TRBV5-1 to TRBJ2-7; 10 bases agree with TRBD1. CDR3 length: 14 amino acids. From germline, CDR1 is SGHRS and CDR2 YFSETQ. J gave up 5 bases and V 4 bases, and 6 bases lay outside the gene matches. The CDR3 spells CASSPGTGDDEQYF. CDR3 bases: TGCGCCAGCAGCCCCGGGACAGGGGACGACGAGCAGTACTTC.

This clone was detected only once. The J gene is TRBJ1-2, the V gene TRBV19; 7 bases are shared with TRBD1. Germline assignment: CDR1 LNHDA and CDR2 SQIVND (reference sequence). Trimming removed 0 bases from V and 3 bases from J; junction bases left unmatched: 7. This CDR3 region has 16 residues. The CDR3 DNA reads as TGTGCCAGTAGTATAGAGGGGACAGTCGGCTACTATGGCTACACCTTC. It is translated as CASSIEGTVGYYGYTF.

The rearrangement joins TRBV28 to TRBJ2-3; D not certain. Germline V gives CDR1 MDHEN, CDR2 SYDVKM. The CDR3 consists of 12 residues. Trimming left V 3 bases short and J 6 bases short, with 7 bases between. The CDR3 DNA sequence: TGTGCCAGCAGTTTCCGTTCTGATACGCAGTATTTT. As protein: CASSFRSDTQYF.

The chain carries TRBV5-1 and TRBJ2-1, with 10 positions matching TRBD1. This CDR3 has 15 amino acids. CDR1 SGHRS and CDR2 YFSETQ come from the germline V gene. With 0 bases clipped from V and 6 bases from J, the junction kept 3 bases outside the gene matches. The DNA for the CDR3 is TGCGCCAGCAGCTTGGACGGGACAGGGGCCAATGAGCAGTTCTTC. Protein sequence: CASSLDGTGANEQFF.

This chain connects TRBV4-3 to TRBJ1-2; D remains unclear. The germline V and J ends were trimmed by 4 bases and 8 bases, with 14 bases remaining between them. CDR3 length: 13 amino acids. Germline V gives CDR1 LGHNA, CDR2 YSLEER. The CDR3 loop is CASSLAQTEGYTF. The CDR3 DNA follows: TGCGCCAGCAGCCTCGCACAGACGGAAGGCTACACCTTC.

The count of this clone is one. The rearrangement joins TRBV7-9 to TRBJ2-7; 12 bases are shared with TRBD2. Per the germline V gene, CDR1 is SEHNR and CDR2 is FQNEAQ (reference sequence). The junction had 6 bases not matched to a gene; V was cut back by 5 bases and J by 4 bases. The CDR3 is 15 amino acids. CDR3 in amino acids: CASSTTSGSLYEQYF. The CDR3 nucleotides are TGTGCCAGCAGCACGACTAGCGGGAGTTTATACGAGCAGTACTTC.

The chain recombines TRBV6-5 with TRBJ1-1, with D unresolved. Per germline, CDR1 MNHEY and CDR2 SVGAGI. V lost 4 bases, J lost 3 bases, and 9 bases lay in between. CDR3 length: 13 amino acids. The CDR3 DNA is TGTGCCAGCAGTTTTGAGTTGGACACTGAAGCTTTCTTT. Protein sequence: CASSFELDTEAFF.